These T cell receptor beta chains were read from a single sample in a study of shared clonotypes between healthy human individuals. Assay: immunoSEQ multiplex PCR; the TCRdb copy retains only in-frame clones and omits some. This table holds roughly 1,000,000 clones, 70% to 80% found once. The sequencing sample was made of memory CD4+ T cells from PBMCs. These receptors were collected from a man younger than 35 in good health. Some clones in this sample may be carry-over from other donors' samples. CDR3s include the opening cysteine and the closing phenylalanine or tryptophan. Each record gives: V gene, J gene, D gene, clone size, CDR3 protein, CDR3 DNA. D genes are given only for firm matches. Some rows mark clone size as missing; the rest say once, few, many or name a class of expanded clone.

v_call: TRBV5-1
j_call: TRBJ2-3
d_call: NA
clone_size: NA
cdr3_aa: CASSLEGGPRDTQYF
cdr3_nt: TGCGCCAGCAGCTTGGAAGGTGGCCCAAGGGATACGCAGTATTTT

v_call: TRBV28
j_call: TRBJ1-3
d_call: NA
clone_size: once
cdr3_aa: CASSIGISGNTIYF
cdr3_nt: TGTGCCAGCAGTATAGGGATCTCTGGAAACACCATATATTTT

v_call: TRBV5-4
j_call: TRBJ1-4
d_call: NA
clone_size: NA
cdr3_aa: CASSLAPTDEKLFF
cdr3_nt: TGTGCCAGCAGCTTGGCGCCAACAGACGAAAAACTGTTTTTT

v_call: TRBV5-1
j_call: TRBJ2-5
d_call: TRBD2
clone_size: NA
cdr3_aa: CASSLTGGRGETQYF
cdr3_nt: TGCGCCAGCAGCTTAACGGGAGGCCGGGGGGAGACCCAGTACTTC

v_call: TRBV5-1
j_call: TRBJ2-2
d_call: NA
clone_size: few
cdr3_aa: CASSLDGRSLAGELFF
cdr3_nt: TGCGCCAGCAGCTTGGATGGGAGGAGCCTCGCCGGGGAGCTGTTTTTT

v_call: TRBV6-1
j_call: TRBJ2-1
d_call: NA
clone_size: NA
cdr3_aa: CASSEASPSSYNEQFF
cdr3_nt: TGTGCCAGCAGTGAAGCGAGCCCGAGCTCCTACAATGAGCAGTTCTTC

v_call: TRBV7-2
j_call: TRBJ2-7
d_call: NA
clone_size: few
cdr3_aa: CASSLGLSSSYEQYF
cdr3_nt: TGTGCCAGCAGCTTAGGACTAAGCAGCTCCTACGAGCAGTACTTC

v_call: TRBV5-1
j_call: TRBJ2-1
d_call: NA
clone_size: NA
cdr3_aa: CASSLGWSSYNEQFF
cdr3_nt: TGCGCCAGCAGCTTGGGCTGGAGCTCCTACAATGAGCAGTTCTTC

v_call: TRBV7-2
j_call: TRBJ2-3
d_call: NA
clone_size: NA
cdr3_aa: CASSLERGSVDTQYF
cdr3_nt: TGTGCCAGCAGCTTAGAACGGGGGTCGGTAGATACGCAGTATTTT

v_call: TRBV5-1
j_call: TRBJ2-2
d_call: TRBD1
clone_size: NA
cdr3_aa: CASSLGQGGLSTGELFF
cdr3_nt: TGCGCCAGCAGCCTCGGACAGGGAGGCTTATCCACCGGGGAGCTGTTTTTT

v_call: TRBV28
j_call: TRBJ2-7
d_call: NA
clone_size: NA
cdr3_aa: CASSDDWEEYF
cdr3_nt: TGTGCCAGCAGTGACGACTGGGAGGAGTACTTC

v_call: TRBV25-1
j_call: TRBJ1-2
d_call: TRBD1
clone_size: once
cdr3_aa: CASSETGDASYGYTF
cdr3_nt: TGTGCCAGCAGTGAGACAGGGGACGCCTCCTATGGCTACACCTTC

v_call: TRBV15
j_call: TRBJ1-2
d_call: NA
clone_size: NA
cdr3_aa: CATRITGKGNYGYTF
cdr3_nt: TGTGCCACCAGAATAACAGGGAAGGGAAACTATGGCTACACCTTC

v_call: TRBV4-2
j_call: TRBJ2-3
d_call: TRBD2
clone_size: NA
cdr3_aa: CASSTRLAGGGDTQYF
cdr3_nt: TGTGCCAGCAGCACCCGTCTAGCGGGAGGAGGAGATACGCAGTATTTT

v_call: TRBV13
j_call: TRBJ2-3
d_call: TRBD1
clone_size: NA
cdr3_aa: CASSLVSTGGSATDTQYF
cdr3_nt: TGTGCCAGCAGCTTAGTATCGACAGGGGGCTCCGCCACAGATACGCAGTATTTT

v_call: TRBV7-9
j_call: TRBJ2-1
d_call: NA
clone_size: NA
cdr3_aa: CASSLGARESEQFF
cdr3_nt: TGTGCCAGCAGCTTAGGTGCCAGGGAAAGTGAGCAGTTCTTC

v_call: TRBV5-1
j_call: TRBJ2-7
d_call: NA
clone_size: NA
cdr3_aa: CASSRFGDSYEQYF
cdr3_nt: TGCGCCAGCAGTAGGTTTGGTGACTCCTACGAGCAGTACTTC

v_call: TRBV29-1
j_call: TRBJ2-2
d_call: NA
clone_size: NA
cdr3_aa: CSVVQGPQNTGELFF
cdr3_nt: TGCAGCGTTGTACAAGGGCCCCAGAACACCGGGGAGCTGTTTTTT

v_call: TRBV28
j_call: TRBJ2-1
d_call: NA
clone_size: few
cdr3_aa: CASRTPPGRDGYNEQFF
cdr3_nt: TGTGCCAGCAGGACCCCACCGGGCAGGGATGGGTACAATGAGCAGTTCTTC

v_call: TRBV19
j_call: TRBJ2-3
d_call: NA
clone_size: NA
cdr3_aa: CASRRQEADTQYF
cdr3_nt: TGTGCCAGTAGGAGACAGGAGGCGGATACGCAGTATTTT

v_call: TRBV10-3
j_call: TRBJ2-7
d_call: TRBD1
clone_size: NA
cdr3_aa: CAIRLPGQAEQYF
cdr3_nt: TGTGCCATCAGACTTCCGGGACAGGCCGAGCAGTACTTC

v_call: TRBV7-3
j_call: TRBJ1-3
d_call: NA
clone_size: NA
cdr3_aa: CASSLSGVGNTIYF
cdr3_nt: TGTGCCAGCAGCTTATCCGGGGTTGGAAACACCATATATTTT

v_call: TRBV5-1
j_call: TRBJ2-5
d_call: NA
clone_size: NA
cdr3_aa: CASSLGAGGETQYF
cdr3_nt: TGCGCCAGCAGCTTGGGGGCAGGCGGAGAGACCCAGTACTTC

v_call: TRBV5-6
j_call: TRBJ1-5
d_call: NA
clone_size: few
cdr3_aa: CASSSRGQGNQPQHF
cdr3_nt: TGTGCCAGCAGTAGCCGGGGGCAGGGGAATCAGCCCCAGCATTTT

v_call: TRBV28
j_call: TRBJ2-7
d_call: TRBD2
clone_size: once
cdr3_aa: CASSLFVREDDGTSASYEQYF
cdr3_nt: TGTGCCAGCAGTTTATTCGTCCGGGAGGACGACGGGACTAGCGCCTCCTACGAGCAGTACTTC

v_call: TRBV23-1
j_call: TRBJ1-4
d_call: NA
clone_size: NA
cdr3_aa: CASSQLGQTKGNEKLFF
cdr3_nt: TGCGCCAGCAGTCAATTAGGCCAGACAAAAGGTAATGAAAAACTGTTTTTT

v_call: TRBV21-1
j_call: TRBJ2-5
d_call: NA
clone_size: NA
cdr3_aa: CASSKAHGGETQYF
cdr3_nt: TGTGCCAGCAGCAAAGCGCATGGGGGAGAGACCCAGTACTTC

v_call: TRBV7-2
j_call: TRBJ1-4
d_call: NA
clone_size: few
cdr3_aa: CASSRSLTNEKLFF
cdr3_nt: TGTGCCAGCAGCCGCTCCTTAACTAATGAAAAACTGTTTTTT